These 5 T cell receptor beta chains came from one sample sequenced in a study of T cells in Graves' hyperthyroidism and ophthalmopathy. RNA transcripts gave rise to amplified TCR beta CDR3 regions. The TCR CDR3 was amplified in a first-round RT-PCR using the HTBI primer set. TCRdb ran MiXCR on the multiplex PCR reads and lists one entry per CDR3 protein. The sample has about 770,000 distinct CDR3 sequences, roughly 20% seen once; the top ten hold approximately 15%. Specimen: blood. All receptors derive from a woman aged 50 to 60 with Graves' hyperthyroidism that later progressed to Graves' ophthalmopathy.

The CDR3 loop is CASSPFGGSDDTGELFF. The DNA of the CDR3 is TGTGCCAGCTCACCTTTCGGAGGGTCAGATGACACCGGGGAGCTGTTTTTT. The chain joins TRBV18 to TRBJ2-2; perhaps TRBD2 as D (6 bases). V lost 3 bases and J lost 3, with 17 bases in between. Germline V gene lookup returns CDR1 KGHSH and CDR2 LQKENI. The CDR3 has 17 amino acids.

The chain employs TRBV6-5 and TRBJ2-7; 8 bases fit TRBD2. The germline gives CDR1 MNHEY, CDR2 SVGAGI. The CDR3 extends over 14 amino acids. J gave up 3 bases and V 4 bases, and 5 bases lay outside the gene matches. This chain's CDR3 is CASSSGGGYYEQYF. CDR3 coding DNA: TGTGCCAGCAGTTCCGGGGGGGGTTACTACGAGCAGTACTTC.

V gene TRBV20-1 combines with J gene TRBJ1-2; TRBD1 might be the D (5 bases). From germline, CDR1 is DFQATT and CDR2 SNEGSKA (reference sequence). This CDR3 has 11 residues. V was cut by 3 bases and J by 5 bases, with 7 bases left in between. CDR3 in amino acids: CSARRGYGYTF. In DNA form, the CDR3 reads TGCAGTGCTAGGAGGGGTTATGGCTACACCTTC.

This clonotype was seen repeatedly, ten times or more. The chain couples TRBV11-2 to TRBJ1-1; possible D gene TRBD1, 5 bases. Germline CDR1 and CDR2: SGHAT and FQNNGV. V was pared by 2 bases and J by 2 bases, with 9 bases between. This CDR3 spans 14 amino acids. The CDR3 DNA sequence: TGTGCCAGCAGCTTAACCCAGGGCAACACTGAAGCTTTCTTT. This gives the protein CASSLTQGNTEAFF.

This clonotype was recorded at least ten times. The V gene is TRBV2, the J gene TRBJ2-5; D call uncertain. CDR1 and CDR2 from the germline V gene are SNHLY and FYNNEI. Trimming took 7 bases from V and 7 from J, leaving 16 bases between them. The CDR3 runs to 13 residues. CDR3 coding DNA: TGTGCCAGCACACGGATTCTCGAAGGGACCCAGTACTTC. Translated, it gives CASTRILEGTQYF.